These 27 T cell receptor beta chains share one sample of origin, sequenced in a study of CD8+CD57+ T cells in acquired aplastic anemia. CDR3 and TCR beta VDJ profiling relied on a genomic DNA template. TCRdb re-analysed the reads in MiXCR, keeping a single row per CDR3 protein. The sample lists under 500,000 distinct CDR3 sequences; around a third were seen once. Selection for sequencing was limited to patients who had shown CD8+CD57+ cell expansion by flow cytometry. The sample comprised sorted CD4+, CD8+, or CD8+CD57+ T cells (not recorded which) from PBMCs. The source of these receptors is a human donor with aplastic anemia.

This clonotype occurred a few times. V usage is TRBV19 and J usage is TRBJ2-1; TRBD2 matches at 11 bases. In germline, CDR1 is LNHDA, CDR2 SQIVND (reference sequence). This CDR3 contains 15 residues. V lost 4 bases to trimming and J lost 7 bases; unmatched junction nucleotides: 6. The CDR3 region is CASSSSGRAGNEQFF. DNA of the CDR3: TGTGCCAGTAGTAGTAGCGGGAGGGCCGGGAATGAGCAGTTCTTC.

This clonotype came up many times. The V call is TRBV9, the J call TRBJ2-5, with 13 bases lining up with TRBD2. The V and J ends lost 3 bases and 2 bases, in that order; junction bases with no gene match: 1. The V gene's germline CDR1 is SGDLS and CDR2 YYNGEE. CDR3 size: 15 residues. CDR3 sequence reads: CASSALAGGQETQYF. DNA of the CDR3: TGTGCCAGCAGCGCACTAGCGGGGGGGCAAGAGACCCAGTACTTC.

J is TRBJ2-5 and V is TRBV7-6; 12 bases map to TRBD2. CDR1 and CDR2 (germline): SGHVS, FNYEAQ. CDR3 length equals 16 residues. V lost 5 bases, J lost 2 bases, and 6 bases stayed unmatched. The DNA of the CDR3 is TGTGCCAGCAGCCCTACTAGCGGGGGGTTTCAAGAGACCCAGTACTTC. Translating it yields CASSPTSGGFQETQYF.

The chain carries TRBV7-6 and TRBJ1-1; D gene unclear. Germline CDR1 reads SGHVS; CDR2 reads FNYEAQ. Trimming removed 1 base from V and 6 bases from J, with 12 bases in between. This CDR3 has 14 residues. CDR3 nucleotide sequence: TGTGCCAGCAGCTTAGATTTTATTTATCCTGAAGCTTTCTTT. Its translation: CASSLDFIYPEAFF.

In the case of this clonotype: This may come from a read error, since a much larger clone is one base off. This rearrangement joins TRBV19 to TRBJ2-1, with TRBD2 identical over 8 bases. CDR3 size: 14 residues. The germline V gene has CDR1 LNHDA and CDR2 SQIVND (reference sequence). CDR3 loop: CASSIFGGANEQSF. For the CDR3, the DNA is TGTGCCAGTAGTATATTCGGGGGGGCCAATGAGCAGTCCTTC.

The gene calls are TRBV7-4 and TRBJ1-3, with 8 positions matching TRBD1. After removal of 1 base from V and 2 bases from J, the junction contained 1 base not matched to a gene. The germline V gene has CDR1 SGHVT and CDR2 SQSDAQ. There are 15 residues in the CDR3. The CDR3 is CASSLETGAGNTIYF. For the CDR3, the DNA is TGTGCCAGCAGCTTAGAGACAGGGGCTGGAAACACCATATATTTT.

The chain is built from TRBV9 and TRBJ1-1; D might be TRBD1 (6 bases). V shed 4 bases and J shed 5 bases, with 18 bases lying between them. Germline-derived CDR1 and CDR2 are SGDLS and YYNGEE. The CDR3 covers 15 residues. CDR3 sequence (DNA): TGTGCCAGCAGCCCCAGGGGTTATCAGGTTACTGAAGCTTTCTTT. It yields the protein CASSPRGYQVTEAFF.

The chain employs TRBV2 and TRBJ1-5, with 10 bases that match TRBD1. V was clipped by 4 bases and J by 2 bases; unmatched bases: 2. CDR3 length equals 15 residues. The germline gives CDR1 SNHLY, CDR2 FYNNEI. This chain's CDR3 is CASSGGTGGNQPQHF. Written as DNA, the CDR3 is TGTGCCAGCAGTGGAGGGACAGGGGGCAATCAGCCCCAGCATTTT. The full variable domain, in which reference TRBV2 and TRBJ1-5 provide the parts outside the CDR3, is EPEVTQTPSHQVTQMGQEVILRCVPISNHLYFYWYRQILGQKVEFLVSFYNNEISEKSEIFDDQFSVERPDGSNFTLKIRSTKLEDSAMYFCASSGGTGGNQPQHFGDGTRLSIL.

The chain carries TRBV10-1 and TRBJ2-5; 8 bases agree with TRBD2. CDR1 WNHNN and CDR2 SYGVQD come from the germline V gene (reference sequence). The CDR3 runs 17 residues. The trim removed 0 bases at V and 5 bases at J, leaving 11 bases unmatched. The CDR3 protein is CASSESFGGGPGETQYF. CDR3 bases: TGCGCCAGCAGTGAGTCCTTCGGCGGGGGGCCCGGGGAGACCCAGTACTTC.

As for this clonotype: A much larger clone is a single base away; this may be a read error. The V call is TRBV29-1, the J call TRBJ2-3; tentative D call: TRBD1 (6 bases). Germline V gene lookup returns CDR1 SQVTM and CDR2 ANQGSEA. This CDR3 contains 15 residues. The CDR3 reads CSVEAGAPWINTRYF. Here the CDR3 DNA reads TGCAGCGTTGAGGCAGGGGCACCCTGGATTAATACGCGGTATTTT.

This chain links TRBV14 with TRBJ2-3, with D uncertain. The CDR3 runs 13 residues. V dropped 9 bases and J dropped 0 bases, with 10 bases sitting between them. Germline CDR1 is SGHDN and CDR2 is FVKESK. CDR3 in amino acids: CARFHGSTDTQYF. CDR3 nucleotide sequence: TGTGCCAGGTTCCACGGCAGCACAGATACGCAGTATTTT.

At least ten counts were recorded for this clonotype. The V gene is TRBV10-2, the J gene TRBJ1-6, with TRBD1 as a possible D gene (6 bases). Trimming left V 6 bases short and J 11 bases short, with 11 bases between. Germline assignment: CDR1 WSHSY and CDR2 SAAADI. The CDR3 sequence is 12 residues long. The CDR3 nucleotides are TGCGCCAGCAGCTACAGGGAGGCACCCCTCCACTTT. Residues: CASSYREAPLHF.

The chain employs TRBV11-2 and TRBJ2-4, with 10 bases aligning to TRBD1. The germline gives CDR1 SGHAT, CDR2 FQNNGV. The CDR3 is 17 amino acids. Trimming at V came to 4 bases and at J to 8 bases, leaving 14 bases not matched to a gene. CDR3 loop: CASSSGRAGGQGHIQYF. The CDR3 DNA is TGTGCCAGCAGCTCGGGGCGGGCGGGGGGACAGGGGCACATTCAGTACTTC.

This clonotype was observed a few times. The genes are TRBV19 and TRBJ1-2; 10 bases are shared with TRBD1. CDR1 LNHDA and CDR2 SQIVND come from the germline V gene (reference sequence). The V and J ends lost 5 bases and 6 bases, in that order; junction bases with no gene match: 6. The CDR3 has 14 residues. CDR3 coding DNA: TGTGCCAGTAGTGGGGCGACAGGGGGCAATGGCTACACCTTC. Its translation is CASSGATGGNGYTF.

This clonotype has just a few counts. Just one base apart from a much larger clone, this may be a read error. The chain uses TRBV19 and TRBJ2-7, with D tentatively TRBD1 or TRBD2 (6 bases each). V lost 3 bases and J lost 7, with 13 bases in between. The germline gives CDR1 LNHDA, CDR2 SQIVND (reference sequence). CDR3 length equals 13 residues. Here the CDR3 DNA reads TGTGCCAGTAGTATCGACGGGGGCAATGAGCAGTACTTC. It codes for CASSIDGGNEQYF. Filled out from reference TRBV19 and TRBJ2-7, the complete variable domain reads DGGITQSPKYLFRKEGQNVTLSCEQNLNHDAMYWYRQDPGQGLRLIYYSQIVNDFQKGDIAEGYSVSREKKESFPLTVTSAQKNPTAFYLCASSIDGGNEQYFGPGTRLTVT.

There are many counts of this clonotype. The chain recombines TRBV2 with TRBJ1-6; the D is unclear. V shed 1 base and J shed 7 bases, with 14 bases lying between them. CDR3 length: 16 amino acids. Germline V gene data show CDR1 as SNHLY and CDR2 as FYNNEI. The CDR3 DNA sequence: TGTGCCAGCAGTGAAGGGTGGCGGACTCGGAATTCACCCCTCCACTTT. This encodes CASSEGWRTRNSPLHF.

This clonotype has a count of ten or more. This chain connects TRBV29-1 to TRBJ1-2; 9 positions match TRBD1. Germline lookup yields CDR1 SQVTM and CDR2 ANQGSEA. CDR3 size: 14 residues. V lost 2 bases and J lost 3; bases outside the gene matches: 4. In DNA, the CDR3 is TGCAGCGTTGAAACAGGGGGCACGGACTATGGCTACACCTTC. It translates to CSVETGGTDYGYTF. Combining the CDR3 with reference TRBV29-1 and TRBJ1-2 gives the whole variable domain SAVISQKPSRDICQRGTSLTIQCQVDSQVTMMFWYRQQPGQSLTLIATANQGSEATYESGFVIDKFPISRPNLTFSTLTVSNMSPEDSSIYLCSVETGGTDYGYTFGSGTRLTVV.

Many counts were recorded for this clonotype. The chain carries TRBV24-1 and TRBJ1-1; the D gene is possibly TRBD1 (5 bases). Trimming stripped 4 bases from V and 8 bases from J, with 13 bases between. There are 13 residues in the CDR3. Germline CDR1 and CDR2: KGHDR and SFDVKD. CDR3 sequence (DNA): TGTGCCACCAGTGAACCGGGACGAAGGGAAGCTTTCTTT. Translating it yields CATSEPGRREAFF.

Ten or more counts support this clonotype. V and J are TRBV2 and TRBJ1-1; D is ambiguous. V lost 7 bases to trimming and J lost 1 base, with 10 bases between them. The CDR3 is 13 amino acids. Germline V lookup: CDR1 SNHLY, CDR2 FYNNEI. CDR3 protein: CASITESNTEAFF. The DNA of the CDR3 is TGTGCCAGCATTACTGAATCGAACACTGAAGCTTTCTTT.

A few counts support this clonotype. The V and J genes are TRBV4-2 and TRBJ1-2; the D gene is possibly TRBD1 (5 bases). The V gene lost 3 bases and the J gene lost 3 bases, with 17 bases spanning the gap. Looked up from germline, CDR1 is LGHNA and CDR2 is YNFKEQ. CDR3 size: 16 residues. DNA of the CDR3: TGTGCCAGCAGCCATGGAGGGACGGCGGGAGACTATGGCTACACCTTC. It codes for CASSHGGTAGDYGYTF.

This clonotype appeared a few times. V gene TRBV20-1 combines with J gene TRBJ1-3, with D maybe TRBD1 (6 bases). Trimming stripped 6 bases from V and 0 bases from J, with 15 bases between. The CDR3 runs 15 residues. The germline V gene has CDR1 DFQATT and CDR2 SNEGSKA (reference sequence). This chain's CDR3 is CSARGARGSGNTIYF. In DNA form, the CDR3 reads TGCAGTGCACGGGGGGCACGGGGCTCTGGAAACACCATATATTTT.

The count of this clonotype is one. A much more abundant neighbour one base away suggests this may be a read error. V and J are TRBV7-9 and TRBJ1-2; no firm D call. V was shortened by 6 bases and J by 7 bases, with 15 bases between the two germline ends. Germline CDR1 reads SEHNR; CDR2 reads FQNEAQ (reference sequence). The CDR3 length is 13 residues. CDR3 residues: CASSFRADIGYTF. The CDR3 DNA follows: TGTGCCAGCAGTTTCCGGGCCGACATTGGCTACACCTTC.

The rearrangement joins TRBV5-5 to TRBJ1-1, with a possible D match to TRBD1 (5 bases). Trimming removed 7 bases at V and 4 bases at J, with 23 bases between. Germline assignment: CDR1 SGHKS and CDR2 YYEKEE (reference sequence). The CDR3 consists of 16 residues. The CDR3 bases are TGTGCCAGCTCCTCAGGGAGGAGGTTGGGAATCACTGAAGCTTTCTTT. Its translation is CASSSGRRLGITEAFF. The entire variable domain, with the rest obtained from reference TRBV5-5 and TRBJ1-1, is as follows: DAGVTQSPTHLIKTRGQQVTLRCSPISGHKSVSWYQQVLGQGPQFIFQYYEKEERGRGNFPDRFSARQFPNYSSELNVNALLLGDSALYLCASSSGRRLGITEAFFGQGTRLTVV.

The chain is built from TRBV5-5 and TRBJ1-4; D possibly corresponds to TRBD1 (5 bases). CDR1 and CDR2 from the germline V gene are SGHKS and YYEKEE (reference sequence). The V end lost 0 bases, the J end lost 4 bases, and 13 bases lay between the germline ends. This CDR3 has 16 residues. Here the CDR3 DNA reads TGTGCCAGCAGCTTGGCGGTCGGCAGGGTTAATGAAAAACTGTTTTTT. The encoded protein is CASSLAVGRVNEKLFF. Full variable domain (remainder filled in from reference TRBV5-5 and TRBJ1-4): DAGVTQSPTHLIKTRGQQVTLRCSPISGHKSVSWYQQVLGQGPQFIFQYYEKEERGRGNFPDRFSARQFPNYSSELNVNALLLGDSALYLCASSLAVGRVNEKLFFGSGTQLSVL.

This clonotype was seen only a few times. The chain links TRBV20-1 to TRBJ1-1, with D tentatively TRBD1 (6 bases). Germline CDR1 reads DFQATT; CDR2 reads SNEGSKA (reference sequence). The CDR3 is made up of 16 amino acids. V was trimmed by 2 bases and J by 0 bases, leaving 16 bases between them. The DNA for the CDR3 is TGCAGTGCTAGACCCGGGTCAGGGGATATGAACACTGAAGCTTTCTTT. Protein product: CSARPGSGDMNTEAFF.

At least ten counts were recorded for this clonotype. The genes are TRBV2 and TRBJ1-1; D not resolved. This CDR3 spans 13 amino acids. V gave up 11 bases and J gave up 1 base, with 14 bases separating them. Germline assignment: CDR1 SNHLY and CDR2 FYNNEI. This chain's CDR3 is CAYQGPGNTEAFF. CDR3 in DNA: TGTGCCTATCAAGGGCCGGGGAACACTGAAGCTTTCTTT.

The gene calls are TRBV2 and TRBJ1-6; D is unresolved. There are 13 residues in the CDR3. Deletions cut 8 bases from V and 5 bases from J, with 10 bases between. CDR1 SNHLY and CDR2 FYNNEI come from the germline V gene. The CDR3: CASLGGNNSPLHF. The CDR3 bases are TGTGCCAGCTTGGGAGGGAATAATTCACCCCTCCACTTT.